This entry lists 16 T cell receptor beta chains sequenced from one sample in a study of CD8+ T cells in alopecia areata. Extracted RNA was reverse transcribed into cDNA, the sequencing template. The table came from immunoSEQ multiplex PCR; TCRdb's copy has only in-frame clones and leaves some out. Among 150,000 or so clones listed, 87% were seen once. Sequencing used CD8+ T cells sorted from blood, obtained at week 0. All receptors come from a human donor with alopecia areata.

The chain combines TRBV5-4 with TRBJ2-4; 8 bases map to TRBD2. The CDR3 loop spans 14 amino acids. V lost 6 bases and J lost 6; bases outside the gene matches: 8. Germline assignment: CDR1 SGHNT and CDR2 YYREEE (reference sequence). The chain's CDR3 is CASTPGGAGNIQYF. The DNA of the CDR3 is TGTGCCAGCACCCCCGGGGGGGCTGGAAACATTCAGTACTTC.

This chain joins TRBV5-1 and TRBJ2-5; D is undetermined. The V gene's germline CDR1 is SGHRS and CDR2 YFSETQ. The germline V and J ends were trimmed by 0 bases and 5 bases, with 20 bases remaining between them. The CDR3 is 17 amino acids. The CDR3 is CASSLAKGLGLGETQYF. The CDR3 region has the DNA TGCGCCAGCAGCTTGGCCAAGGGTTTAGGGTTGGGGGAGACCCAGTACTTC.

J is TRBJ1-5 and V is TRBV29-1; 7 bases are a match to TRBD1. This CDR3 has 15 amino acids. The junction had 9 bases not matched to a gene; V was cut back by 5 bases and J by 2 bases. Per germline, CDR1 SQVTM and CDR2 ANQGSEA. CDR3 region: CSVIQGLEGNQPQHF. In DNA form, the CDR3 reads TGCAGCGTTATACAGGGGCTGGAGGGCAATCAGCCCCAGCATTTT.

The genes are TRBV27 and TRBJ2-7; 11 bases match TRBD2. CDR1 and CDR2 (germline): MNHEY, SMNVEV (reference sequence). V was clipped by 10 bases and J by 4 bases; unmatched bases: 9. The CDR3 is 14 residues long. The CDR3 sequence: CATLAGGPAYEQYF. The DNA of the CDR3 is TGTGCCACTTTAGCGGGAGGGCCCGCTTACGAGCAGTACTTC.

This chain uses TRBV19 with TRBJ2-1; no definite D call. The V end lost 0 bases, the J end lost 0 bases, and 6 bases lay between the germline ends. Looked up from germline, CDR1 is LNHDA and CDR2 is SQIVND (reference sequence). This CDR3 is built from 15 residues. The CDR3 DNA is TGTGCCAGTAGTATAGAACCGAGCTCCTACAATGAGCAGTTCTTC. Protein sequence: CASSIEPSSYNEQFF.

The genes are TRBV5-4 and TRBJ2-3, with D maybe TRBD2 (6 bases). Germline CDR1 SGHNT, CDR2 YYREEE (reference sequence). The CDR3 extends over 14 amino acids. Trimming took 1 base from V and 3 from J, leaving 9 bases between them. The CDR3 loop is CASSLFGGTDTQYF. DNA for the CDR3: TGTGCCAGCAGCTTGTTTGGGGGGACAGATACGCAGTATTTT.

This clone was recorded a few times. The gene calls are TRBV4-1 and TRBJ2-7; 10 bases line up with TRBD1. The CDR3 covers 15 residues. Germline CDR1 reads MGHRA; CDR2 reads YSYEKL. V shed 3 bases, J shed 3 bases, and the junction held 5 bases outside the gene matches. CDR3 region: CASSHAGTGDYEQYF. As DNA, the CDR3 is TGCGCCAGCAGCCACGCCGGGACAGGGGACTACGAGCAGTACTTC.

The chain links TRBV9 to TRBJ2-1; D perhaps matches TRBD1 (5 bases). The CDR3 contains 15 residues. Germline values: CDR1 SGDLS, CDR2 YYNGEE. V lost 0 bases and J 5 bases, leaving 12 bases between the germline ends. The CDR3 sequence is CASSVDLGRDNEQFF. In nucleotides, the CDR3 is TGTGCCAGCAGCGTAGATCTCGGCAGGGACAATGAGCAGTTCTTC.

This clone was seen a handful of times. The chain recombines TRBV11-2 with TRBJ1-1; D is ambiguous. The CDR3 runs to 14 residues. Germline V gene lookup returns CDR1 SGHAT and CDR2 FQNNGV. V lost 4 bases to trimming and J lost 5 bases, with 14 bases between them. DNA for the CDR3: TGTGCCAGCAGCTCCGAGTTGCGAAATACTGAAGCTTTCTTT. Amino acids: CASSSELRNTEAFF.

This sequence joins TRBV10-2 and TRBJ2-7; unclear D gene. Germline CDR1 WSHSY, CDR2 SAAADI. This CDR3 is built from 14 residues. The V and J ends lost 5 bases and 2 bases respectively, with 13 bases between them. The CDR3 DNA follows: TGCGCCAGCAGTTTACCGGACCACACCTACGAGCAGTACTTC. This gives the protein CASSLPDHTYEQYF.

The J gene is TRBJ2-4, the V gene TRBV7-9, with D tentatively TRBD1 or TRBD2 (5 bases each). The V gene lost 4 bases and the J gene lost 5 bases, with 12 bases spanning the gap. Germline loops: CDR1 SEHNR, CDR2 FQNEAQ (reference sequence). CDR3 length: 14 residues. In DNA, the CDR3 is TGTGCCAGCAGCTACCCGGGACCAGAAAACATTCAGTACTTC. Translating gives CASSYPGPENIQYF.

This chain links TRBV6-5 with TRBJ2-2, with D hard to call. The CDR3 is 14 amino acids. Trimming stripped 2 bases from V and 4 bases from J, with 8 bases between. Germline CDR1 is MNHEY and CDR2 is SVGAGI. In DNA, the CDR3 is TGTGCCAGCAGTTACGGAGTAGTCACCGGGGAGCTGTTTTTT. It yields the protein CASSYGVVTGELFF.

This rearrangement joins TRBV7-9 to TRBJ2-7; weak D call: TRBD1 (6 bases). The CDR3 has 11 residues. CDR1 and CDR2 from the germline V gene are SEHNR and FQNEAQ (reference sequence). V was shortened by 11 bases and J by 3 bases, with 11 bases between the two germline ends. The CDR3 region is CAGQTGYEQYF. The CDR3 nucleotides are TGTGCCGGACAGACAGGCTACGAGCAGTACTTC.

The chain carries TRBV5-6 and TRBJ2-1; no clear D gene. This CDR3 is built from 13 residues. V shed 5 bases and J shed 4 bases, with 10 bases lying between them. CDR1 and CDR2 from the germline V gene are SGHDT and YYEEEE. The CDR3 loop reads CASSETLYNEQFF. CDR3 coding DNA: TGTGCCAGCAGTGAGACACTTTACAATGAGCAGTTCTTC.

The V and J genes are TRBV29-1 and TRBJ2-3; tentative D call: TRBD1 (6 bases). Germline CDR1 is SQVTM and CDR2 is ANQGSEA. Trimming removed 6 bases at V and 4 bases at J, with 17 bases between. The CDR3 sequence is 14 residues long. The DNA for the CDR3 is TGCAGCGTCGGAATACAGGGTCTCTCAGATACGCAGTATTTT. Translating it yields CSVGIQGLSDTQYF.

The chain uses TRBV29-1 and TRBJ2-2; possible D gene TRBD2, 5 bases. Trimming shortened V by 7 bases and J by 0 bases, and 15 bases separated the two germline ends. The CDR3 length is 15 residues. Germline CDR1 reads SQVTM; CDR2 reads ANQGSEA. This CDR3 is CSARGGDANTGELFF. CDR3 nucleotide sequence: TGCAGCGCGCGTGGAGGAGACGCGAACACCGGGGAGCTGTTTTTT.